This T cell receptor (beta chain) was identified in a study of blood T cell repertoires in COVID-19. The wider study: Spain, Italy and the United States supplied samples that represented acute and convalescent COVID-19.

V shed 6 bases and J 8 bases; nucleotides not matched to a gene: 9. There are 14 residues in the CDR3. CDR1 SGHRS and CDR2 YFSETQ come from the germline V gene. During active infection, Seattle patients enrolled and were then monitored through disease. Methods used by the authors: Reference gene primer amplification in the assay estimated nucleated cell counts. Produced via immunoSEQ multiplex PCR; TCRdb's table is partial and in-frame only. V, J and clone size were drawn from that table, and D and trimming were deduced from the DNA. The sample carries 250,000 to 300,000 clones, approximately 86% recorded once.

The chain joins TRBV5-1 to TRBJ2-1; 9 positions match TRBD2. The clonotype was recovered from a woman in her sixties or seventies with COVID-19, enrolled during active disease. The sequencing sample was made of peripheral blood. CDR3 protein: CASTKGGRAYEQFF. The CDR3 nucleotides read TGCGCCAGCACAAAGGGCGGGAGGGCGTATGAGCAGTTCTTC.